The T cell receptor (beta chain) under discussion was sequenced for a study of PD-1 blockade in classical Hodgkin lymphoma. In regard to this clone: The target antigen is unknown.

The study, taken as a whole, reports: Whatever underlies the repertoire differences (possibly disease activity or prior therapy) remains undefined.

After autologous stem cell transplantation all patients relapsed, and prior brentuximab vedotin exposure differed between cohorts. Per germline, CDR1 SGHKS and CDR2 YYEKEE (reference sequence). This CDR3 is built from 13 residues. V was cut by 0 bases and J by 4 bases, with 7 bases left in between. Here immunoSEQ multiplex PCR was the method, and the copy in TCRdb shows in-frame clones only, minus some. The repertoire has 13,000 or so clones, around 75% of them found once; the top ten carry approximately 25%. Here the sequenced sample was peripheral blood mononuclear cells (PBMCs), taken at baseline. The clonotype was recovered from a human donor with classical Hodgkin lymphoma. V and J are TRBV5-5 and TRBJ1-2; maybe TRBD1 (6 bases). CDR3 coding DNA: TGTGCCAGCAGCTTGGACAGGGCCTATGGCTACACCTTC. Translated, it gives CASSLDRAYGYTF.